This entry features one TCR beta chain sequence. The antigen is not known. Clinical symptoms, serum thyroxine, TRAb, thyroid ultrasound and orbital computed tomography established diagnosis. This sample was taken from a study of T cells in Graves' hyperthyroidism and ophthalmopathy. Study information: Peripheral blood collection took place at initial diagnosis, before any treatment.

CDR3 length equals 15 residues. With 5 bases clipped from V and 10 bases from J, the junction kept 11 bases outside the gene matches. Germline V lookup: CDR1 MNHNS, CDR2 SASEGT. Broader study findings: Ophthalmopathy cases were set apart from stable hyperthyroidism by a 13 V-J model.

RNA transcripts gave rise to amplified TCR beta CDR3 regions. Researchers ran a first-round RT-PCR on the TCR CDR3 using the HTBI primer set. TCRdb processed the multiplex PCR reads anew with MiXCR; each CDR3 protein has one entry. The sample records about 370,000 distinct CDR3 sequences, approximately 16% being singletons. This receptor was taken from a woman aged 60 to 75 with Graves' ophthalmopathy. The J gene is TRBJ1-6, the V gene TRBV6-1, with 7 bases that match TRBD1. The sequencing input was blood. For the CDR3, the DNA is TGTGCCAGCAGTACCCGGACAGGCGTACGATCACCCCTCCACTTT. As protein: CASSTRTGVRSPLHF.